These 8 T cell receptor beta chains were all obtained from the same sample, sequenced in a study of vaccination effects on CD4 cells after COVID-19. ViraFEST used viral peptide pools to expand antigen-specific CD4+ T cells before sequencing. CD4+ T cells were isolated after roughly nine days of culture. The cohort was immunized with two doses of either the BNT162b2 or mRNA-1273 vaccine. The antigens of these receptors remain unknown. Sequenced by immunoSEQ multiplex PCR; TCRdb stores in-frame clones only, minus some. Of over 25,000 clones listed, more than 65% are singletons. The sample in question was CD4+ T cells from PBMCs cultured with HCoV-229E spike peptides, obtained after COVID-19 vaccination. These receptors originate from a human donor who received a COVID-19 vaccine.

The V gene is TRBV3-1 (or the pseudogene TRBV3-2), the J gene TRBJ2-7; possibly TRBD1 for D (5 bases). The CDR3 length is 14 residues. Between the trimmed V and J ends, which lost 3 bases and 0 bases, there was a span of 9 bases. Germline CDR1 and CDR2: LGHDT and YNNKEL (reference sequence). CDR3 DNA: TGTGCCAGCAGCCACACAGGTAGCTCCTACGAGCAGTACTTC. Encoded protein: CASSHTGSSYEQYF.

The chain joins TRBV6-6 to TRBJ2-2, with D possibly called TRBD1 or TRBD2 (5 bases each). The CDR3 is 16 amino acids. Germline V gene data show CDR1 as MNHNY and CDR2 as SVGAGI (reference sequence). V was shortened by 0 bases and J by 1 base, with 9 bases between the two germline ends. This CDR3 reads CASSYSGPMNTGELFF. The CDR3 coding sequence is TGTGCCAGCAGTTACTCGGGACCGATGAACACCGGGGAGCTGTTTTTT.

This clone was recorded once. The chain couples TRBV27 to TRBJ1-1; tentatively, D is TRBD1 (5 bases). Germline-derived CDR1 and CDR2 are MNHEY and SMNVEV (reference sequence). V shed 5 bases and J shed 3 bases, with 13 bases lying between them. The CDR3 consists of 14 residues. CDR3 amino acids: CASSPHGAYTEAFF. CDR3 DNA: TGTGCCAGCAGTCCGCACGGGGCGTACACTGAAGCTTTCTTT.

This chain connects TRBV5-6 to TRBJ2-1, with a tentative D call TRBD2 (5 bases). Trimming shortened V by 2 bases and J by 6 bases, and 15 bases separated the two germline ends. Germline-derived CDR1 and CDR2 are SGHDT and YYEEEE. The CDR3 has 15 amino acids. CDR3 amino acids: CASSFFRPEGNEQFF. CDR3 nucleotide sequence: TGTGCCAGCAGCTTCTTTCGTCCTGAGGGCAATGAGCAGTTCTTC.

The rearrangement joins TRBV5-1 to TRBJ1-2, with D possibly being TRBD1 (6 bases). The germline V gene encodes CDR1 SGHRS and CDR2 YFSETQ. The CDR3 length is 16 residues. V was shortened by 0 bases and J by 8 bases, with 20 bases between the two germline ends. The CDR3 DNA is TGCGCCAGCAGCTTGGACACCAGGGGCCGCGTGGGGGGCTACACCTTC. Translation: CASSLDTRGRVGGYTF. Full variable domain (missing parts from reference TRBV5-1 and TRBJ1-2): KAGVTQTPRYLIKTRGQQVTLSCSPISGHRSVSWYQQTPGQGLQFLFEYFSETQRNKGNFPGRFSGRQFSNSRSEMNVSTLELGDSALYLCASSLDTRGRVGGYTFGSGTRLTVV.

This chain links TRBV11-2 with TRBJ1-1; D not certain. CDR1 is SGHAT and CDR2 is FQNNGV in the germline V gene. This CDR3 has 13 amino acids. V was cut by 5 bases and J by 2 bases, with 9 bases left in between. The CDR3 DNA follows: TGTGCCAGCAGCCCGGCAGCCAACACTGAAGCTTTCTTT. Its translation: CASSPAANTEAFF.

This rearrangement joins TRBV4-1 to TRBJ2-1, with D uncertain. The V end lost 1 base, the J end lost 7 bases, and 11 bases lay between the germline ends. The length of the CDR3 is 14 residues. Looked up from germline, CDR1 is MGHRA and CDR2 is YSYEKL. The CDR3 region has the DNA TGCGCCAGCAGCCAAGCTGCTCTCCTTAATGAGCAGTTCTTC. It translates to CASSQAALLNEQFF.

The chain links TRBV19 to TRBJ2-1; either TRBD1 or TRBD2 may supply D (5 bases each). The V and J ends lost 8 bases and 8 bases respectively, with 16 bases between them. The CDR3 length is 13 residues. Germline CDR1 LNHDA, CDR2 SQIVND (reference sequence). The CDR3 region has the DNA TGTGCCAGTCGGGAAGTAGGGGTATATGAGCAGTTCTTC. The encoded protein is CASREVGVYEQFF.